This TCR beta chain was recorded in a study of blood T cell repertoires in COVID-19. Across the whole study: The study drew acute and convalescent COVID-19 samples from the United States, Italy and Spain.

The length of the CDR3 is 13 residues. Trimming left V 9 bases short and J 0 bases short, with 8 bases between. The V gene's germline CDR1 is LNHDA and CDR2 SQIVND (reference sequence). Under the authors' procedure: Amplifying reference gene primers gave estimates of nucleated cell counts. Method: immunoSEQ multiplex PCR; TCRdb's copy keeps in-frame clones and lacks some. That table supplies the V and J calls and clone size; D and trimming were determined from the DNA. The profile covers fewer than 250,000 clones, with around 81% appearing a single time and around 6.4% taken by the ten largest. The V gene is TRBV19, the J gene TRBJ1-4; D uncertain. Sequences were obtained from peripheral blood. The sequence was obtained from a woman in her sixties with active or convalescent COVID-19. DNA of the CDR3: TGTGCCAGCCGAGTTGCAACTAATGAAAAACTGTTTTTT. Its translation: CASRVATNEKLFF.